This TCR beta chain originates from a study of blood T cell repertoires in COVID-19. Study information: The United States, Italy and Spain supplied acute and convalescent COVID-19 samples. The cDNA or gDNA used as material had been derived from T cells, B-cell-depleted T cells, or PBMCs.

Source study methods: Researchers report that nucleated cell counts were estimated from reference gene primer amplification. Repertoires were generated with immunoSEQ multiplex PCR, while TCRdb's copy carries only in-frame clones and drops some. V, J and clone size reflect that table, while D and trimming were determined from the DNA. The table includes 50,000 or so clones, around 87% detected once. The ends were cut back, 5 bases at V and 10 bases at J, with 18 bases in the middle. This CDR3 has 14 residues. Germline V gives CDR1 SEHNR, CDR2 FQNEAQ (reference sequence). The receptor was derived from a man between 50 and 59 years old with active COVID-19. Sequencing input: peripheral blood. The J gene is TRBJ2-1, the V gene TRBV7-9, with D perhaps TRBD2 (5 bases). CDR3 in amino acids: CASSPRGSRGEQFF. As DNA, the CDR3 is TGTGCCAGCAGCCCCCGCGGCTCTCGAGGGGAGCAGTTCTTC.